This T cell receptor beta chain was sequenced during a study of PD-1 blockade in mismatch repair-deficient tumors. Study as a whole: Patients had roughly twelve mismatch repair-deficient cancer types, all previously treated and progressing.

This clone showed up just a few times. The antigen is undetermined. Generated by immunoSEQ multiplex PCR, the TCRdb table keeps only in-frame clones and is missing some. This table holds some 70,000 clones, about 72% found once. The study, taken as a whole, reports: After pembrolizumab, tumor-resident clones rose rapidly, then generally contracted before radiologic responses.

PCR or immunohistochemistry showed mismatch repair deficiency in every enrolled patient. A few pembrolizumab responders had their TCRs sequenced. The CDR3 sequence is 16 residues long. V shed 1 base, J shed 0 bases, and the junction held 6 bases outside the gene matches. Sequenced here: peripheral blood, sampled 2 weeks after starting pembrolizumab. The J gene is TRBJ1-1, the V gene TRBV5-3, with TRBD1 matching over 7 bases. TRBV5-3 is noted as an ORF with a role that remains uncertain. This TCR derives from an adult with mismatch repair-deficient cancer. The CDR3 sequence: CARSLTRGIMNTEAFF. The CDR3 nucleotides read TGTGCCAGAAGCTTGACCAGGGGGATTATGAACACTGAAGCTTTCTTT.